The 27 T cell receptor beta chains given below trace back to one sample, sequenced in a study of beta chain features in type 1 diabetes. cDNA synthesis used the whole RNA isolate, giving expressed TCRB sequences. Data came from immunoSEQ multiplex PCR; TCRdb stores just in-frame clones and leaves some out. The table shows around 12,000 clones, with 35% to 55% occurring only once. Sequencing was done on a sample of stem cell memory CD4+ T cells from blood. The receptors come from a young man in good health.

This clone showed up just once. The genes are TRBV11-3 and TRBJ2-7, with a tentative D call TRBD2 (7 bases). V lost 1 base and J 3 bases, leaving 16 bases between the germline ends. The germline gives CDR1 SGHNT, CDR2 YENEEA. The CDR3 spans 16 residues. The CDR3 loop reads CASSLARTGGSYEQYF. Written as DNA, the CDR3 is TGTGCCAGCAGCTTAGCGAGAACGGGGGGCAGCTACGAGCAGTACTTC. Using reference TRBV11-3 and TRBJ2-7 for the parts outside the CDR3, the full variable domain is EAGVVQSPRYKIIEKKQPVAFWCNPISGHNTLYWYLQNLGQGPELLIRYENEEAVDDSQLPKDRFSAERLKGVDSTLKIQPAELGDSAVYLCASSLARTGGSYEQYFGPGTRLTVT.

CDR3 nucleotides: TGTGCCAGCAGCCTCTTGGCTGGTAATGAAAAACTGTTTTTT. Its protein is CASSLLAGNEKLFF. The chain has TRBV5-4 and TRBJ1-4; D not resolved. Germline assignment: CDR1 SGHNT and CDR2 YYREEE (reference sequence). The CDR3 contains 14 residues. V lost 4 bases to trimming and J lost 4 bases, with 11 bases between them.

The chain combines TRBV11-2 with TRBJ2-3, with TRBD2 identical over 10 bases. The length of the CDR3 is 16 residues. In germline, CDR1 is SGHAT, CDR2 FQNNGV. The junction had 5 bases not matched to a gene; V was cut back by 0 bases and J by 5 bases. CDR3 in amino acids: CASSLESGGGGDTQYF. The CDR3 DNA is TGTGCCAGCAGCTTAGAGAGCGGGGGGGGAGGAGATACGCAGTATTTT. Together with reference TRBV11-2 and TRBJ2-3, the CDR3 gives the full variable domain: EAGVAQSPRYKIIEKRQSVAFWCNPISGHATLYWYQQILGQGPKLLIQFQNNGVVDDSQLPKDRFSAERLKGVDSTLKIQPAKLEDSAVYLCASSLESGGGGDTQYFGPGTRLTVL.

The V and J genes are TRBV4-2 and TRBJ1-2; a possible D gene is TRBD1 (5 bases). The V and J ends lost 3 bases and 4 bases respectively, with 15 bases between them. CDR1 LGHNA and CDR2 YNFKEQ come from the germline V gene. The CDR3 length is 15 residues. CDR3 sequence (DNA): TGTGCCAGCAGCCACGGGGGAGAGAGAAGCTATGGCTACACCTTC. This codes for CASSHGGERSYGYTF.

This clone has just a few counts. CDR3 loop: CASSQVDLGLANYNEQFF. In DNA form, the CDR3 reads TGCGCCAGCAGCCAAGTTGATCTGGGACTAGCGAACTACAATGAGCAGTTCTTC. The gene calls are TRBV4-1 and TRBJ2-1; 10 bases line up with TRBD2. The CDR3 has 18 residues. J lost 3 bases, V lost 1 base, and 9 bases had no gene match. Germline loops: CDR1 MGHRA, CDR2 YSYEKL.

This clone has a handful of counts. The chain links TRBV4-3 to TRBJ1-6; TRBD1 agrees at 8 bases. Trimming took 4 bases from V and 6 from J; bases not matched to a gene: 8. The germline V gene encodes CDR1 LGHNA and CDR2 YSLEER. The CDR3 totals 16 residues. In nucleotides, the CDR3 is TGCGCCAGCAGCCCTCGGTACAGGGGGATTAATTCACCCCTCCACTTT. This codes for CASSPRYRGINSPLHF.

In this sample, this clone turned up a few times. J is TRBJ2-1 and V is TRBV15, with 8 nucleotides matching TRBD2. CDR3 length equals 15 residues. Germline loops: CDR1 LNHNV, CDR2 YYDKDF (reference sequence). The V gene end was trimmed by 0 bases and the J gene end by 6 bases; junction bases not matched to a gene: 4. DNA for the CDR3: TGTGCCACCAGCAGAGAAGCGGGGGCTCCCAATGAGCAGTTCTTC. This codes for CATSREAGAPNEQFF.

The chain recombines TRBV7-2 with TRBJ1-6; TRBD1 is a possible D gene (5 bases). The CDR3 loop spans 15 amino acids. CDR1 and CDR2 (germline): SGHTA, FQGNSA. V was cut by 5 bases and J by 4 bases, with 12 bases left in between. The CDR3 loop is CASSLGLLYNSPLHF. Here the CDR3 DNA reads TGTGCCAGCAGCCTGGGACTGCTATATAATTCACCCCTCCACTTT.

The chain couples TRBV11-2 to TRBJ2-3; TRBD1 might be the D (6 bases). The CDR3 length is 14 residues. V shed 1 base and J shed 3 bases, with 8 bases lying between them. CDR1 is SGHAT, CDR2 FQNNGV, per germline. CDR3 bases: TGTGCCAGCAGCTTAGGCAGGGGAACAGATACGCAGTATTTT. Translated: CASSLGRGTDTQYF.

V and J are TRBV7-9 and TRBJ1-1, with 8 nucleotides matching TRBD1. Looked up from germline, CDR1 is SEHNR and CDR2 is FQNEAQ (reference sequence). This CDR3 region has 14 residues. The trim removed 4 bases at V and 4 bases at J, leaving 5 bases unmatched. CDR3 bases: TGTGCCAGCAGCTCCGGACAGGGAGTCACTGAAGCTTTCTTT. Translated, it gives CASSSGQGVTEAFF.

The chain employs TRBV2 and TRBJ1-2; TRBD1 matches 9 bases. Trimming cost V 4 bases and J 0 bases; bases outside gene matches: 15. The germline CDR1 and CDR2 sequences are SNHLY and FYNNEI. CDR3 length equals 19 residues. The CDR3 reads CASSGSGQGPRIANYGYTF. CDR3 bases: TGTGCCAGCAGTGGGTCCGGACAGGGGCCGCGGATAGCTAACTATGGCTACACCTTC. Combining the CDR3 with reference TRBV2 and TRBJ1-2 gives the whole variable domain EPEVTQTPSHQVTQMGQEVILRCVPISNHLYFYWYRQILGQKVEFLVSFYNNEISEKSEIFDDQFSVERPDGSNFTLKIRSTKLEDSAMYFCASSGSGQGPRIANYGYTFGSGTRLTVV.

This chain links TRBV6-1 with TRBJ2-5; 10 bases line up with TRBD2. The germline CDR1 and CDR2 sequences are MNHNS and SASEGT. Losses at the gene ends were 6 bases for V and 4 bases for J; bases not matched to a gene: 8. This CDR3 has 15 residues. DNA of the CDR3: TGTGCCAGCAGAAGGGATAGCGGGGGGAGAGAGACCCAGTACTTC. This translates into CASRRDSGGRETQYF.

In this sample, this clone turned up a few times. CDR3 sequence reads: CASSQDRASTDTQYF. The DNA of the CDR3 is TGTGCCAGCTCACAGGACAGGGCTAGCACAGATACGCAGTATTTT. The chain combines TRBV18 with TRBJ2-3; 8 nucleotides match TRBD1. V shed 4 bases and J 0 bases; nucleotides not matched to a gene: 3. This CDR3 spans 15 amino acids. CDR1 is KGHSH and CDR2 is LQKENI in the germline V gene. Full variable domain (missing parts from reference TRBV18 and TRBJ2-3): NAGVMQNPRHLVRRRGQEARLRCSPMKGHSHVYWYRQLPEEGLKFMVYLQKENIIDESGMPKERFSAEFPKEGPSILRIQQVVRGDSAAYFCASSQDRASTDTQYFGPGTRLTVL.

Concerning this clone: The DNA is omitted, as the CDR3 cannot be located on it reliably, and the CDR3 follows TCRdb's listing. The gene calls are TRBV11-2 and TRBJ2-7; the DNA was not compared with TRBD2, the D call given in the table. The CDR3 has 15 amino acids, counting both end residues. Germline values: CDR1 SGHAT, CDR2 FQNNGV. The CDR3 is CASSLVVASGARGLF.

The table lists this clone with a few counts. The chain's CDR3 is CASSTDTYEQYF. For the CDR3, the DNA is TGTGCCAGTAGTACAGACACCTACGAGCAGTACTTC. The V gene is TRBV19, the J gene TRBJ2-7, with unresolved D. This CDR3 comprises 12 residues. The germline V gene has CDR1 LNHDA and CDR2 SQIVND (reference sequence). The V end was cut by 4 bases, the J end by 2 bases, with 6 bases between.

V usage is TRBV7-6 and J usage is TRBJ2-3; a possible D gene is TRBD1 (6 bases). V was pared by 4 bases and J by 6 bases, with 20 bases between. Germline CDR1 SGHVS, CDR2 FNYEAQ. This CDR3 contains 16 residues. In nucleotides, the CDR3 is TGTGCCAGCAGCTCCTCCGGGACACAGGGTATGGATACGCAGTATTTT. The encoded protein is CASSSSGTQGMDTQYF. The variable domain in full, completed from reference TRBV7-6 and TRBJ2-3, reads GAGVSQSPRYKVTKRGQDVALRCDPISGHVSLYWYRQALGQGPEFLTYFNYEAQQDKSGLPNDRFSAERPEGSISTLTIQRTEQRDSAMYRCASSSSGTQGMDTQYFGPGTRLTVL.

The chain uses TRBV18 and TRBJ1-1; the match to TRBD1 covers 7 bases. The ends lost 2 bases at V and 5 bases at J; junction bases unmatched: 14. From germline, CDR1 is KGHSH and CDR2 LQKENI. The CDR3 covers 17 residues. The DNA of the CDR3 is TGTGCCAGCTCACCATACCGGATACAGGGGCAAATGACTGAAGCTTTCTTT. This sequence encodes CASSPYRIQGQMTEAFF.

This clone occurred a few times. The chain links TRBV6-1 to TRBJ1-6; D is possibly TRBD1 (6 bases). CDR3 size: 13 residues. Germline assignment: CDR1 MNHNS and CDR2 SASEGT. The V and J ends lost 6 bases and 9 bases respectively, with 12 bases between them. The CDR3 region has the DNA TGTGCCAGCAGGATTACAGGGTCTTCACCCCTCCACTTT. It is translated as CASRITGSSPLHF.

This clone has only a few counts. The gene calls are TRBV30 and TRBJ2-7; D is perhaps TRBD1 (6 bases). The CDR3 extends over 11 amino acids. Trimming pared 3 bases from V and 4 bases from J, leaving 7 bases between. CDR1 and CDR2 from the germline V gene are GTSNPN and SVGIG (reference sequence). For the CDR3, the DNA is TGTGCCTGGAGGGACAGTTACGAGCAGTACTTC. It encodes CAWRDSYEQYF.

The chain combines TRBV19 with TRBJ2-7, with D possibly matching TRBD2 (6 bases). The length of the CDR3 is 15 residues. Germline CDR1 reads LNHDA; CDR2 reads SQIVND (reference sequence). The V gene lost 2 bases and the J gene lost 1 base, with 12 bases spanning the gap. The CDR3 DNA is TGTGCCAGTAGTATATCGGGAGTGGGGTCCTACGAGCAGTACTTC. Its translation is CASSISGVGSYEQYF.

Only a few counts were recorded for this clone. The rearrangement joins TRBV9 to TRBJ1-4; 7 nucleotides agree with TRBD1. Per germline, CDR1 SGDLS and CDR2 YYNGEE. After removal of 4 bases from V and 5 bases from J, the junction contained 8 bases not matched to a gene. This CDR3 has 15 amino acids. The CDR3 bases are TGTGCCAGCAGCCCCCGACAGGGCCCGAATGAAAAACTGTTTTTT. It specifies CASSPRQGPNEKLFF.

This rearrangement joins TRBV19 to TRBJ2-2; weak D call: TRBD1 (5 bases). CDR1 LNHDA and CDR2 SQIVND come from the germline V gene (reference sequence). V shed 7 bases and J shed 1 base, with 7 bases lying between them. This CDR3 spans 13 amino acids. CDR3 sequence reads: CASTDRNTGELFF. CDR3 coding DNA: TGTGCCAGTACTGACAGGAACACCGGGGAGCTGTTTTTT.

This chain joins TRBV7-9 and TRBJ1-1; D is unclear. V shed 7 bases and J shed 1 base, with 13 bases lying between them. Per germline, CDR1 SEHNR and CDR2 FQNEAQ (reference sequence). The CDR3 runs 14 residues. In DNA form, the CDR3 reads TGTGCCAGCACCTCGGCGGCCTGGAACACTGAAGCTTTCTTT. This translates into CASTSAAWNTEAFF.

This sequence joins TRBV4-3 and TRBJ2-1, with 8 bases matching TRBD2. Germline-derived CDR1 and CDR2 are LGHNA and YSLEER. V lost 0 bases to trimming and J lost 4 bases; unmatched junction nucleotides: 8. CDR3 length equals 17 residues. The CDR3 reads CASSQDVGGGQYNEQFF. In DNA form, the CDR3 reads TGCGCCAGCAGCCAAGACGTTGGCGGGGGGCAATACAATGAGCAGTTCTTC.

This chain joins TRBV6-5 and TRBJ1-2, with D possibly being TRBD1 (6 bases). The germline V and J ends were trimmed by 5 bases and 8 bases, with 21 bases remaining between them. The CDR3 length is 15 residues. From germline, CDR1 is MNHEY and CDR2 SVGAGI. CDR3 bases: TGTGCCAGCAGTCGATCTGGGACAAATCTTGAGGGCTACACCTTC. Protein: CASSRSGTNLEGYTF.

This chain links TRBV19 with TRBJ1-3; a weak D match, TRBD1 (6 bases). The germline V and J ends were trimmed by 9 bases and 0 bases, with 9 bases remaining between them. Germline V gives CDR1 LNHDA, CDR2 SQIVND (reference sequence). This CDR3 has 13 amino acids. CDR3: CASRGFSGNTIYF. The DNA for the CDR3 is TGTGCCAGCAGGGGATTCTCTGGAAACACCATATATTTT.

J is TRBJ2-5 and V is TRBV10-3, with a weak D call TRBD2 (5 bases). The CDR3 has 14 residues. Germline CDR1 is ENHRY and CDR2 is SYGVKD. Trimming removed 8 bases from V and 3 bases from J, with 16 bases in between. The CDR3 loop reads CAIWLAKLEETQYF. CDR3 DNA sequence: TGTGCCATCTGGCTAGCCAAGTTAGAAGAGACCCAGTACTTC.